A single sample is the source of the 9 T cell receptor beta chains below, sequenced in a study of control samples from healthy donors and cancer patients. Profiled with immunoSEQ multiplex PCR; TCRdb holds only in-frame clones, not every one. This table has 75,000 to 80,000 clones, about 89% appearing once. Sequencing input: PBMCs. The receptor set was obtained from a woman aged 50 to 60 with colorectal cancer.

The gene calls are TRBV7-8 and TRBJ1-4, with TRBD1 as a possible D gene (5 bases). Trimming removed 4 bases at V and 1 base at J, with 13 bases between. The CDR3 length is 16 residues. CDR1 and CDR2 (germline): SGHVS, FQNEAQ. The CDR3 spells CASSWRRRGTNEKLFF. The CDR3 DNA is TGTGCCAGCAGCTGGCGACGGAGGGGAACTAATGAAAAACTGTTTTTT.

The chain employs TRBV4-1 and TRBJ1-6; D is ambiguous. Trimming left V 0 bases short and J 8 bases short, with 11 bases between. CDR3 size: 15 residues. The germline V gene encodes CDR1 MGHRA and CDR2 YSYEKL. The CDR3 region is CASSQDMGVDSPLHF. The CDR3 bases are TGCGCCAGCAGCCAAGATATGGGAGTCGATTCACCCCTCCACTTT.

The chain has TRBV5-6 and TRBJ1-5; D gene unclear. This CDR3 has 13 residues. From germline, CDR1 is SGHDT and CDR2 YYEEEE. V was cut by 3 bases and J by 4 bases, with 8 bases left in between. CDR3 sequence reads: CASSWARNQPQHF. CDR3 bases: TGTGCCAGCAGCTGGGCACGGAATCAGCCCCAGCATTTT.

This clone was seen a handful of times. This chain connects TRBV2 to TRBJ1-2; 7 bases map to TRBD1. CDR1 is SNHLY, CDR2 FYNNEI, per germline. The V and J ends lost 4 bases and 2 bases, in that order; junction bases with no gene match: 1. This CDR3 region has 13 residues. The CDR3 DNA reads as TGTGCCAGCAGTGGGACAGGAAACTATGGCTACACCTTC. This sequence encodes CASSGTGNYGYTF.

The rearrangement joins TRBV5-1 to TRBJ2-3; TRBD1 aligns across 7 bases. Germline trimming cut 2 bases from V and 1 base from J; bases unmatched to any gene: 4. The CDR3 runs 15 residues. Germline-derived CDR1 and CDR2 are SGHRS and YFSETQ. CDR3 nucleotide sequence: TGCGCCAGCAGCTTTGGGACAGCGGGCACAGATACGCAGTATTTT. Its translation: CASSFGTAGTDTQYF.

The chain employs TRBV14 and TRBJ1-2; D perhaps matches TRBD1 (6 bases). Germline CDR1 and CDR2: SGHDN and FVKESK. The CDR3 extends over 13 amino acids. The V end lost 2 bases, the J end lost 5 bases, and 9 bases lay between the germline ends. Here the CDR3 DNA reads TGTGCCAGCAGCCAAAGGCAGGGGTATGGCTACACCTTC. It translates to CASSQRQGYGYTF. Using reference TRBV14 and TRBJ1-2 for the parts outside the CDR3, the full variable domain is EAGVTQFPSHSVIEKGQTVTLRCDPISGHDNLYWYRRVMGKEIKFLLHFVKESKQDESGMPNNRFLAERTGGTYSTLKVQPAELEDSGVYFCASSQRQGYGYTFGSGTRLTVV.

The chain joins TRBV28 to TRBJ1-3, with 8 bases fitting TRBD1. This CDR3 region has 15 residues. The ends lost 4 bases at V and 0 bases at J; junction bases unmatched: 2. Germline V gene sequence: CDR1 MDHEN, CDR2 SYDVKM. For the CDR3, the DNA is TGTGCCAGCAGTTCGGGACAGGCCTCTGGAAACACCATATATTTT. It codes for CASSSGQASGNTIYF.

For this clone: The sample has other DNA sequences that encode this CDR3 too. The V gene is TRBV5-1, the J gene TRBJ1-1; D is possibly TRBD1 (6 bases). Trimming stripped 0 bases from V and 4 bases from J, with 13 bases between. Germline-derived CDR1 and CDR2 are SGHRS and YFSETQ. This CDR3 is 15 amino acids long. The CDR3 DNA reads as TGCGCCAGCAGCTTGGTGGAGGGGGGGGGCACTGAAGCTTTCTTT. Its translation is CASSLVEGGGTEAFF.

J is TRBJ1-4 and V is TRBV2; D ambiguous. Trimming pared 9 bases from V and 5 bases from J, leaving 16 bases between. CDR1 is SNHLY and CDR2 is FYNNEI in the germline V gene. The CDR3 length is 14 residues. The CDR3 DNA is TGTGCCAGTGATATTAGGGCAGACAATGAAAAACTGTTTTTT. Its translation is CASDIRADNEKLFF. The complete variable domain, with remaining parts taken from reference TRBV2 and TRBJ1-4, reads EPEVTQTPSHQVTQMGQEVILRCVPISNHLYFYWYRQILGQKVEFLVSFYNNEISEKSEIFDDQFSVERPDGSNFTLKIRSTKLEDSAMYFCASDIRADNEKLFFGSGTQLSVL.